The 10 T cell receptor beta chains presented below share a single source sample, sequenced in a study of blood T cells in healthy people across ages. Through a sample-barcoded 5' primer and a J-beta primer mix, a second PCR was run for roughly 6 to 12 cycles. Via MiXCR, TCRdb re-called the 5' RACE reads, giving one row per CDR3 protein. The sample includes 790,000 or so distinct CDR3 sequences, about 42% of them seen just once. Sequencing used blood. The receptors come from a man older than 75 in good health.

V gene TRBV3-1 combines with J gene TRBJ2-5; D possibly corresponds to TRBD2 (5 bases). The germline V gene has CDR1 LGHDT and CDR2 YNNKEL (reference sequence). The V gene lost 4 bases and the J gene lost 1 base, with 7 bases spanning the gap. The CDR3 extends over 13 amino acids. CDR3 residues: CASSPTIQETQYF. The DNA for the CDR3 is TGTGCCAGCAGCCCGACTATCCAAGAGACCCAGTACTTC.

J is TRBJ2-7 and V is TRBV10-3, with TRBD1 matching over 9 bases. This CDR3 spans 14 amino acids. Germline values: CDR1 ENHRY, CDR2 SYGVKD. V was pared by 5 bases and J by 4 bases, with 6 bases of the junction left unmatched. DNA for the CDR3: TGTGCCATCAGTTCCGGACAGGGGAAATACGAGCAGTACTTC. It specifies CAISSGQGKYEQYF.

This clonotype was seen more than once but under ten times. The chain has TRBV28 and TRBJ1-6; 8 bases agree with TRBD1. The V segment lost 3 bases and the J segment 6 bases; nucleotides outside the gene matches: 7. The germline V gene has CDR1 MDHEN and CDR2 SYDVKM. CDR3 length: 16 residues. CDR3 in DNA: TGTGCCAGCAGTTTCGACAGGGGCTCCCTTAATTCACCCCTCCACTTT. Its protein product is CASSFDRGSLNSPLHF.

J is TRBJ2-3 and V is TRBV5-1; D not resolved. V was clipped by 0 bases and J by 8 bases, with 16 bases between them. Germline CDR1 is SGHRS and CDR2 is YFSETQ. The CDR3 loop spans 15 amino acids. The CDR3 loop is CASSLEHPSIGTQYF. The CDR3 DNA sequence: TGCGCCAGCAGCTTGGAACACCCCAGTATAGGTACGCAGTATTTT.

This clonotype came up many times. This chain uses TRBV5-1 with TRBJ2-1; D unclear. Germline CDR1 reads SGHRS; CDR2 reads YFSETQ. V was shortened by 0 bases and J by 6 bases, with 10 bases between the two germline ends. The CDR3 runs 14 residues. CDR3 amino acids: CASSLDGLGNEQFF. Written as DNA, the CDR3 is TGCGCCAGCAGCTTGGACGGTTTGGGCAATGAGCAGTTCTTC. Full variable domain (missing parts from reference TRBV5-1 and TRBJ2-1): KAGVTQTPRYLIKTRGQQVTLSCSPISGHRSVSWYQQTPGQGLQFLFEYFSETQRNKGNFPGRFSGRQFSNSRSEMNVSTLELGDSALYLCASSLDGLGNEQFFGPGTRLTVL.

This clonotype was counted only a few times. V usage is TRBV13 and J usage is TRBJ2-7, with D maybe TRBD2 (5 bases). V was shortened by 3 bases and J by 9 bases, with 9 bases between the two germline ends. Germline lookup yields CDR1 PRHDT and CDR2 FYEKMQ (reference sequence). CDR3 size: 11 residues. The CDR3 is CASSFDGGQYF. CDR3 in DNA: TGTGCCAGCAGCTTCGACGGAGGGCAGTACTTC. Using reference TRBV13 and TRBJ2-7 for the parts outside the CDR3, the full variable domain is AAGVIQSPRHLIKEKRETATLKCYPIPRHDTVYWYQQGPGQDPQFLISFYEKMQSDKGSIPDRFSAQQFSDYHSELNMSSLELGDSALYFCASSFDGGQYFGPGTRLTVT.

This clonotype was counted only a few times. The chain combines TRBV20-1 with TRBJ1-2, with D perhaps TRBD1 (5 bases). V dropped 3 bases and J dropped 7 bases, with 15 bases sitting between them. The length of the CDR3 is 13 residues. The germline CDR1 and CDR2 sequences are DFQATT and SNEGSKA (reference sequence). The CDR3 region has the DNA TGCAGTGCTAGGGGGCGGCAGGGACTTGGCTACACCTTC. Its protein is CSARGRQGLGYTF.

A few counts support this clonotype. The V and J genes are TRBV6-4 and TRBJ2-3; D tentatively reads TRBD1 or TRBD2 (6 bases each). The germline V gene has CDR1 MRHNA and CDR2 SNTAGT. The CDR3 consists of 16 residues. Trimming took 5 bases from V and 6 from J, leaving 21 bases between them. CDR3 nucleotides: TGTGCCAGCAGTCCCGAGGGGGGACCTAACGCGGATACGCAGTATTTT. It specifies CASSPEGGPNADTQYF.

This clonotype was recorded many times. The chain combines TRBV12-3 or TRBV12-4 with TRBJ2-3; D possibly matches TRBD1 or TRBD2 (5 bases each). This CDR3 is 14 amino acids long. Trimming pared 7 bases from V and 2 bases from J, leaving 13 bases between. This CDR3 reads CASNPGPNTDTQYF. Here the CDR3 DNA reads TGTGCCAGCAATCCGGGACCTAACACAGATACGCAGTATTTT.

Concerning this clonotype: Relative to the germline gene, one junction end is altered; a read error may explain this. CDR3: CAGSYTQLAAVYEQYF. In nucleotides, the CDR3 is TGTGCCGGCAGTTACACCCAGCTAGCTGCGGTCTACGAGCAGTACTTC. The chain couples TRBV6-2 or TRBV6-3 to TRBJ2-5; a weak D match, TRBD2 (5 bases). The DNA end is more similar to TRBJ2-7, so the J call may be wrong. The germline V gene encodes CDR1 MNHEY and CDR2 SVGEGT. This CDR3 region has 16 residues.